This T cell receptor beta chain was recorded in a study of shared clonotypes between healthy human individuals (dated by TCRdb to about 2020). Notes on the research overall: The cohort comprised a couple of women and three men aged 18 to 49 years. Per donor, three plates each were used for CD4 naive and CD4 memory, two for CD8 naive, and one for CD8 memory. Between about 0.85 and 9.5 billion PBMCs per donor were obtained by leukapheresis. To increase sequencing depth and limit assay-specific biases, different laboratories used diverse techniques to prepare libraries and sequence TCR repertoires. To estimate repertoire size and how much clonotype sharing occurs between individuals, the study deeply sequenced the blood TCR repertoires of roughly 5 healthy adults. The investigation overall reported the following: Because the study included a small number of donors, the genetic and exposure-history diversity represented was limited. Naive subsets generally had larger estimated clonotype richness than memory subsets did. Sampling was restricted to blood, and TCR repertoires in tissue are likely to differ from TCR repertoires in blood. Pairwise subsampling led to the expectation that sequencing depth would affect the degree of clonotype sharing among donors. Even with the large sequencing depth, rarefaction of the sorted-subset datasets indicated that sequencing was incomplete. When a handful of donors were compared, the shared fraction of clonotypes was 5% to 6.5% for naive CD4, roughly 3.3% for naive CD8, about 2.5% for memory CD4, and about 0.36% for memory CD8. Compared with non-shared clonotypes, the clonotypes found in all four sorted-subset donors had higher generation probabilities.

TCR CDR3 regions were amplified from genomic DNA by multiplex PCR using the deep immunoSEQ assay. Extracted genomic DNA from each cell subset was distributed evenly across all wells of several immunoSEQ 96-well plates, and each plate was treated as a replicate. For sorted subsets, 200 to 250 ng of genomic DNA, equivalent to roughly 33,000 T cell genomes, went into each replicate PCR. Purified libraries were quantified with a Qubit 3.0 fluorometer, sized on a Bioanalyzer 2100, and re-quantified with the KAPA Library Quantification kit. Each immunoSEQ 96-well plate was sequenced on its own single-read 150-cycle Illumina NextSeq 550 flow cell. The authors' analysis ran thus. Because the immunoSEQ output included only junctional sequences and no quality scores, the filtering could not be the same as the filtering used for full-length reads. Sequences were annotated with PyIR, a Python wrapper for IgBLAST v1.9, using IMGT germline references to assign V/J genes and CDR3. Reads were removed for weak V/J assignments (E-value above 1e-6), missing CDR3, stop codons, out-of-frame junctions, or ambiguous translated residues. A V3J clonotype was defined by an identical inferred V gene, J gene, and CDR3 amino acid sequence. Percentage overlap between repertoires was computed as shared unique clonotypes divided by the size of the smaller repertoire. Richness of each repertoire was evaluated using RTK rarefaction, the Chao1 estimator, and Recon v2.1 estimates of unobserved clonotypes. For all TCRbeta clonotypes obtained by the gDNA method from a handful of donors, generation probabilities were computed with OLGA. The source is immuneACCESS, and TCRdb retained only in-frame sequences with V and J called. Part of the clones is not carried over; for the studies checked, unresolved V genes explain less than half of this, and the remainder is unexplained. V and J calls and clone size come straight from that table; D and trimming were deduced from the DNA. The sample table shows some 2,500,000 clones, and around 92% are seen once. The top ten clonotypes cover approximately 0.39% of the sample.

Comment on this clone: This receptor's antigen is unknown. Nothing much larger sits one base from this clone, and base qualities are not available.

Trimming takes 5 bases from V and 2 bases from J, and the germline ends sit 14 bases apart. The cysteine opens and the phenylalanine closes a CDR3 of 15 amino acids. Only the CDR3 portion is preserved as DNA: 45 bases, with reading frame beginning at the first base. CDR1 and CDR2, looked up from the germline V gene, are SGHTA and FQGTGA. The donors were healthy, HIV-negative adults who had no recently reported acute infections or vaccinations. Every donor was a Caucasian adult living in Nashville, Tennessee, USA. CD4+ T cells were enriched through magnetic negative selection, after which naive cells were positively selected on CD45RA and the remaining negative fraction served as the memory subset. After blood collection by leukapheresis, PBMCs were isolated using Ficoll-Histopaque density gradient centrifugation and then cryopreserved in the vapor phase of liquid nitrogen. Purity and quantity of every magnetically sorted T cell population were checked by analytical flow cytometry. From each sorted fraction, genomic DNA was isolated and quantified by UV absorbance on a Nanodrop 2000c.

The source is a man between 18 and 35 years old in good health. Some clones in this sample may be carry-over from other donors' samples. Material: naive CD4+ T cells from PBMCs. The cell subset or site label, read with the paper, signifies: CD45RA+ positively selected. Here the chain combines TRBV7-3 and TRBJ2-3, with TRBD1 tentatively as D gene (6 bases match). The nucleotide sequence reads TGTGCCAGCAGCATGGCAGGGGCGGCCACAGATACGCAGTATTTT. It translates as CASSMAGAATDTQYF.